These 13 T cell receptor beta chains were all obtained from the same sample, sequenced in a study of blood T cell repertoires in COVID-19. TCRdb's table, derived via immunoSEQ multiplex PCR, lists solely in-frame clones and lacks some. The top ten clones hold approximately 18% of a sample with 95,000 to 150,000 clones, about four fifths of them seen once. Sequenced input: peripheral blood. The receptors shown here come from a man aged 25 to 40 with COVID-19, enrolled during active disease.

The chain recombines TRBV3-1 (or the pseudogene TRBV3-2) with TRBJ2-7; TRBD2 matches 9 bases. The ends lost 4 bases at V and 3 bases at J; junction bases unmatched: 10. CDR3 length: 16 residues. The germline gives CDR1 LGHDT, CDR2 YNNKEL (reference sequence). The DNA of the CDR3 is TGTGCCAGCAGCCCTTTCGGGGGCGGGAGGGGCTACGAGCAGTACTTC. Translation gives CASSPFGGGRGYEQYF.

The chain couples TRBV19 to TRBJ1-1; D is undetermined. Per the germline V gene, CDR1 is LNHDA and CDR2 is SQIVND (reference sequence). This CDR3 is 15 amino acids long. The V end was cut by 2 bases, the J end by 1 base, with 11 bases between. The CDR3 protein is CASSIWSRRNTEAFF. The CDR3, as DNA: TGTGCCAGTAGTATATGGTCACGGAGGAACACTGAAGCTTTCTTT.

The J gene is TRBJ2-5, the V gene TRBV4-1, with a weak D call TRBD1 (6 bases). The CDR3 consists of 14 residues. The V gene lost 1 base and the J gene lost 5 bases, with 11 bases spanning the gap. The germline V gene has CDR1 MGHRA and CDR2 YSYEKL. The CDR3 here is CASSQVDRRETQYF. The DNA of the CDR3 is TGCGCCAGCAGCCAAGTCGACAGGCGTGAGACCCAGTACTTC.

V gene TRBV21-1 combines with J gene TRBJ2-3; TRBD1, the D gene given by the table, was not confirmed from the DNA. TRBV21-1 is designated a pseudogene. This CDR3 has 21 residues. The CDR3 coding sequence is TGTGCCAGCAGCAAAGATTACGGGATGGACAGGGAGAGTGTTGAGTGGGATACGCAGTATTTT. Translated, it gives CASSKDYGMDRESVEWDTQYF.

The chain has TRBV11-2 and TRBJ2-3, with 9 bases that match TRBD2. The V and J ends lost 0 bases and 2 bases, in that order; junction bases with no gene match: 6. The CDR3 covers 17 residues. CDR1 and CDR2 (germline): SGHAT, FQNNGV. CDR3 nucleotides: TGTGCCAGCAGCTTAGATCTCAGCGGGGGGTCCACAGATACGCAGTATTTT. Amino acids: CASSLDLSGGSTDTQYF. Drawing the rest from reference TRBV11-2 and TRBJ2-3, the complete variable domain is EAGVAQSPRYKIIEKRQSVAFWCNPISGHATLYWYQQILGQGPKLLIQFQNNGVVDDSQLPKDRFSAERLKGVDSTLKIQPAKLEDSAVYLCASSLDLSGGSTDTQYFGPGTRLTVL.

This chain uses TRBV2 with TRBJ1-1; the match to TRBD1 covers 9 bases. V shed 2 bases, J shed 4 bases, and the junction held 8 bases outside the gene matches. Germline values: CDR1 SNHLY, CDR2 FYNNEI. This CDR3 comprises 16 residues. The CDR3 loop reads CASSESTGGALTEAFF. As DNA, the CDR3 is TGTGCCAGCAGTGAATCGACAGGGGGTGCCCTCACTGAAGCTTTCTTT.

DNA for the CDR3: TGTGCCAGCAGGATCACAGGGAGTGGCTACACCTTC. This sequence encodes CASRITGSGYTF. The V gene is TRBV12-3 or TRBV12-4, the J gene TRBJ1-2; possibly TRBD1 for D (6 bases). The CDR3 is 12 residues long. Trimming shortened V by 6 bases and J by 7 bases, and 12 bases separated the two germline ends.

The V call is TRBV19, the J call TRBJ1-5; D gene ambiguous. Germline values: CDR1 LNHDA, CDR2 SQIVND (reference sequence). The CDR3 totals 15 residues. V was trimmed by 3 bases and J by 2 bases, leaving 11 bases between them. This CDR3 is CASSIRGDRNQPQHF. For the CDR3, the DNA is TGTGCCAGTAGTATTCGGGGAGATCGCAATCAGCCCCAGCATTTT.

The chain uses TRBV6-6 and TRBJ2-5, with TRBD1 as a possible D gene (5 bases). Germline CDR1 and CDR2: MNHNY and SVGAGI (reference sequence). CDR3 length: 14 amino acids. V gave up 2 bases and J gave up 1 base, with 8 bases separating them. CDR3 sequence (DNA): TGTGCCAGCAGTTACCAGGGCCCCCAAGAGACCCAGTACTTC. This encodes CASSYQGPQETQYF.

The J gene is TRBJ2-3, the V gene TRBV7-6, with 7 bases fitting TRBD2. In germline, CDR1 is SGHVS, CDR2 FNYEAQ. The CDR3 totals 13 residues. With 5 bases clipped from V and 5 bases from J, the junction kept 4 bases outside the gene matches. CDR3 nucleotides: TGTGCCAGCAGCCGAGGACTAGAAGATACGCAGTATTTT. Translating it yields CASSRGLEDTQYF.

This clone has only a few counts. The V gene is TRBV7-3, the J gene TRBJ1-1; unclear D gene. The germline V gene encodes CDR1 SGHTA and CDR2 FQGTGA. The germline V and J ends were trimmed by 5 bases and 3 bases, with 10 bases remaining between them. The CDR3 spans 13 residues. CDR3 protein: CASSPSRDTEAFF. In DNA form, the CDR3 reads TGTGCCAGCAGCCCCTCACGCGACACTGAAGCTTTCTTT. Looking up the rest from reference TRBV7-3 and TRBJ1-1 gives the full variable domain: GAGVSQTPSNKVTEKGKYVELRCDPISGHTALYWYRQSLGQGPEFLIYFQGTGAADDSGLPNDRFFAVRPEGSVSTLKIQRTERGDSAVYLCASSPSRDTEAFFGQGTRLTVV.

The CDR3 loop reads CSVEDLQETQYF. CDR3 DNA sequence: TGCAGCGTTGAAGACCTACAAGAGACCCAGTACTTC. The chain combines TRBV29-1 with TRBJ2-5; D is uncertain. V was trimmed by 0 bases and J by 2 bases, leaving 4 bases between them. The CDR3 sequence is 12 residues long. Germline lookup yields CDR1 SQVTM and CDR2 ANQGSEA.

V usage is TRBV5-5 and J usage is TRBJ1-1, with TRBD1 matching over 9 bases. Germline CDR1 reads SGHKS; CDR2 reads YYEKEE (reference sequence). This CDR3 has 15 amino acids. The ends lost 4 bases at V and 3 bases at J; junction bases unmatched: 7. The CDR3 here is CASSGTGTGYTEAFF. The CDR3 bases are TGTGCCAGCAGCGGAACCGGGACAGGGTACACTGAAGCTTTCTTT.